This T cell receptor (beta chain) comes out of a study of T cell changes during pregnancy in multiple sclerosis (dated by TCRdb to between 2018 and 2021). The study in broad terms: In women with multiple sclerosis, the researchers looked at how the T cell repertoire shifted as pregnancy progressed.

The receptor library was made with the immunoSEQ multiplex PCR assay. The clones in this table, taken by TCRdb from immuneACCESS, are in-frame only. Not every clone is retained; where verified, under half of the shortfall comes from an unresolved V gene, and the cause of the rest is unknown. The sample table holds fewer than 100,000 clones, of which about 89% were seen once. The top ten constitute 1.5% to 2% of the sample. Remarks on this clone: There is no known antigen for this receptor. No much larger clone exists at a distance of one base, and base qualities are not known.

A distance of 18 bases separates the germline ends of V and J, which lose 4 bases and 5 bases respectively. Sequences SGHAT (CDR1) and FQNNGV (CDR2) are obtained from the germline V gene. The CDR3 runs 16 residues from the cysteine to the phenylalanine. Just the 48-base CDR3 DNA is kept, in frame starting at base 1. The receptor was isolated from a female donor with multiple sclerosis, enrolled in a pregnancy study. The starting material was peripheral blood, obtained before pregnancy. The V and J genes are TRBV11-2 and TRBJ2-1, with no confidently assigned D gene. Here is the DNA: TGTGCCAGCAGCTCCCCATCCACTATCCGGGACAATGAGCAGTTCTTC. Its protein is CASSSPSTIRDNEQFF.